The T cell receptor (beta chain) described here comes from a study of cytomegalovirus exposure and HLA in healthy donors. Germline values: CDR1 SGHDN, CDR2 FVKESK. The length of the CDR3 is 15 residues. Trimming at V came to 5 bases and at J to 2 bases, leaving 7 bases not matched to a gene. PCR amplification relied on 60 Vbeta primers (plus 13 Jbeta primers). Sequencing used immunoSEQ multiplex PCR; TCRdb keeps in-frame clones, though not all of them. Of almost 90,000 clones listed, around 85% were seen once; the top ten hold around 7.4%. Sequenced input: PBMCs. The chain employs TRBV14 and TRBJ2-3; 7 bases line up with TRBD1. The clonotype was recovered from a man in his forties in good health and CMV-seropositive. The CDR3 sequence is CASSRGRGNTDTQYF. CDR3 bases: TGTGCCAGCAGCAGGGGCAGGGGGAACACAGATACGCAGTATTTT.